The 16 T cell receptor beta chains given below trace back to one sample, sequenced in a study of T cells in Graves' hyperthyroidism and ophthalmopathy. RNA transcripts were the template for amplifying TCR beta CDR3 regions. With the HTBI primer set, the TCR CDR3 went through a first round of RT-PCR. TCRdb re-called the multiplex PCR reads with MiXCR, one entry per CDR3 protein. Here the sample spans around 36,000 distinct CDR3 sequences, around half being singletons. Sequencing was performed on blood. The receptors stem from a man aged 35-49 years with Graves' ophthalmopathy.

This clonotype has ten or more counts. J is TRBJ1-5 and V is TRBV3-1; TRBD1 matches 8 bases. V dropped 1 base and J dropped 3; count of bases not matched to a gene: 2. CDR1 and CDR2 from the germline V gene are LGHDT and YNNKEL (reference sequence). The CDR3 totals 15 residues. The CDR3 DNA sequence: TGTGCCAGCAGCCAAGGCAGGGGGCTCAATCAGCCCCAGCATTTT. This translates into CASSQGRGLNQPQHF.

The chain combines TRBV12-3 or TRBV12-4 with TRBJ2-3; 9 nucleotides agree with TRBD2. CDR3 length: 20 residues. The trim removed 2 bases at V and 0 bases at J, leaving 15 bases unmatched. Here the CDR3 DNA reads TGTGCCAGCAGTTTATCTGTCTCGACTAGCGGTGTCCCTAGCACAGATACGCAGTATTTT. Protein product: CASSLSVSTSGVPSTDTQYF.

V is TRBV20-1 and J is TRBJ2-3; D possibly corresponds to TRBD2 (6 bases). The CDR3 is 13 residues long. Germline V gene lookup returns CDR1 DFQATT and CDR2 SNEGSKA (reference sequence). V was cut by 4 bases and J by 11 bases, with 19 bases left in between. The CDR3 DNA is TGCAGTGCTATCGGCGGGAACTACAATGAGCAGTATTTT. Its translation is CSAIGGNYNEQYF.

This clonotype has ten or more counts. V is TRBV19 and J is TRBJ1-1; D call uncertain. The length of the CDR3 is 17 residues. Germline V lookup: CDR1 LNHDA, CDR2 SQIVND (reference sequence). V shed 6 bases and J shed 3 bases, with 23 bases lying between them. Written as DNA, the CDR3 is TGTGCCAGTAGCCTTACCCCCGAGCCCCCTAGGGACACTGAAGCTTTCTTT. This encodes CASSLTPEPPRDTEAFF.

A word on this clonotype: A much larger clone lies one base from this, so it may be a read error. This chain connects TRBV6-4 to TRBJ2-1; the match to TRBD1 covers 7 bases. J lost 8 bases, V lost 11 bases, and 15 bases had no gene match. The CDR3 is 14 amino acids. The germline V gene encodes CDR1 MRHNA and CDR2 SNTAGT. As DNA, the CDR3 is TGTGCCTGCGGTGCGTCAGGGGGACGCGATGAGCAGTTCTTC. It specifies CACGASGGRDEQFF.

Comment on this clonotype: A much larger clone is a single base away; this may be a read error. V usage is TRBV20-1 and J usage is TRBJ1-4; D not resolved. CDR1 is DFQATT, CDR2 SNEGSKA, per germline (reference sequence). The CDR3 extends over 13 amino acids. The CDR3 DNA is TGCAGTGCTAGAGACTGGGAATATGAAAAACTGTCTTTT. It is translated as CSARDWEYEKLSF.

The gene calls are TRBV15 and TRBJ1-6; TRBD1 might be the D (5 bases). The CDR3 runs 15 residues. Trimming pared 0 bases from V and 10 bases from J, leaving 13 bases between. The germline gives CDR1 LNHNV, CDR2 YYDKDF (reference sequence). DNA of the CDR3: TGTGCCACCAGCAGAGATAGAGGGGCGGAATCACCCCTCCACTTT. This translates into CATSRDRGAESPLHF.

This clonotype was seen at least ten times. The chain joins TRBV4-1 to TRBJ1-2, with a weak D call TRBD1 (6 bases). This CDR3 is 16 amino acids long. Trimming left V 0 bases short and J 4 bases short, with 15 bases between. Looked up from germline, CDR1 is MGHRA and CDR2 is YSYEKL. The CDR3 DNA follows: TGCGCCAGCAGCCAAGATAGGATTGGCAGGGGCTATGGCTACACCTTC. This gives the protein CASSQDRIGRGYGYTF.

To note about this clonotype: No conserved phenylalanine or tryptophan is present at the end of the CDR3, so a read error is the likely explanation. No DNA is shown, since the ends of the CDR3 on it are uncertain; the CDR3 is the one TCRdb lists. The chain carries TRBV20-1 and TRBJ2-7; the table's D call, TRBD1, has no DNA check behind it. The CDR3 numbers 8 amino acids, ends counted. Per germline, CDR1 DFQATT and CDR2 SNEGSKA (reference sequence). CDR3 protein: CSAREPDR.

The genes are TRBV20-1 and TRBJ2-7; 9 bases agree with TRBD1. The CDR3 totals 12 residues. V lost 4 bases and J lost 3; bases outside the gene matches: 1. Looked up from germline, CDR1 is DFQATT and CDR2 is SNEGSKA (reference sequence). CDR3 in DNA: TGCAGTGCTACGGACAGGGGCTACGAGCAGTACTTC. This codes for CSATDRGYEQYF.

Of note for this clonotype: A clone one base away is much larger, so this may be a read error. CDR3 in DNA: TGTGCACCTCCGTACTCCTACGAGCAGTACTTC. Residues: CAPPYSYEQYF. The chain couples TRBV25-1 to TRBJ2-7; D uncertain. The CDR3 contains 11 residues. Germline loops: CDR1 MGHDK, CDR2 SYGVNS.

The chain links TRBV18 to TRBJ1-1, with no clear D. The CDR3 has 13 residues. The V gene lost 5 bases and the J gene lost 4 bases, with 11 bases spanning the gap. Germline assignment: CDR1 KGHSH and CDR2 LQKENI. CDR3 in amino acids: CASSGGMSTEAFF. CDR3 sequence (DNA): TGTGCCAGCTCAGGAGGGATGAGCACTGAAGCTTTCTTT.

About this clonotype itself: One junction end does not reproduce the germline sequence, and a read error may be involved. V gene TRBV2 combines with J gene TRBJ2-1; D is possibly TRBD2 (6 bases). The CDR3 covers 13 residues. Germline V gene sequence: CDR1 SNHLY, CDR2 FYNNEI. The CDR3 DNA follows: TGCGCCAGCAGTGAGGATGGAGGGGCCGGTACGATCTTC. This encodes CASSEDGGAGTIF.

This chain uses TRBV9 with TRBJ2-3, with 8 bases lining up with TRBD2. The tail of the sequence fits TRBJ2-7 better, so the J call may be wrong. This CDR3 contains 12 residues. CDR1 is SGDLS and CDR2 is YYNGEE in the germline V gene. The CDR3 DNA is TGTGCCAGCAGCTCAAGCGGGGGTGGGCAGTACTTC. Its translation is CASSSSGGGQYF.

Many counts were recorded for this clonotype. This chain links TRBV6-2 or TRBV6-3 with TRBJ2-7; 12 nucleotides match TRBD2. Germline V gene sequence: CDR1 MNHEY, CDR2 SVGEGT. This CDR3 contains 18 residues. Trimming cost V 7 bases and J 2 bases; bases outside gene matches: 15. The CDR3 sequence is CASTSGLAGKGVPYEQYF. DNA for the CDR3: TGTGCCAGCACCTCGGGACTAGCGGGTAAAGGAGTCCCCTACGAGCAGTACTTC.

Ten or more counts support this clonotype. The chain recombines TRBV30 with TRBJ1-6; no definite D call. Germline CDR1 reads GTSNPN; CDR2 reads SVGIG (reference sequence). The germline V and J ends were trimmed by 3 bases and 10 bases, with 10 bases remaining between them. The CDR3 covers 12 residues. The CDR3 reads CAWSRQLSPLHF. CDR3 DNA sequence: TGTGCCTGGAGCCGCCAACTATCACCCCTCCACTTT.